Listed below are T cell receptor beta chains from one sample, sequenced in a study of technical replicates of blood from a few donors. Produced via immunoSEQ multiplex PCR; TCRdb's table is partial and in-frame only. The sample carries about 75,000 clones, approximately 97% recorded once. Material: T cells isolated from PBMCs. The receptor set was obtained from a human donor in good health. Each CDR3 is given with its conserved first and last residue. Each record gives: V gene, J gene, D gene, clone size, CDR3 protein, CDR3 DNA. A D gene is named only where the DNA matches it firmly. Clone size appears in some rows only: once, few, many, or a class for an expanded clone.

v_call: TRBV30; j_call: TRBJ2-1; d_call: TRBD2; clone_size: .; cdr3_aa: CACPREGHLYNEQFF; cdr3_nt: TGTGCCTGCCCCCGGGAGGGGCACTTATACAATGAGCAGTTCTTC
v_call: TRBV9; j_call: TRBJ2-1; d_call: .; clone_size: .; cdr3_aa: CASSVGRGLSYNEQFF; cdr3_nt: TGTGCCAGCAGCGTAGGGAGGGGCCTCTCCTACAATGAGCAGTTCTTC
v_call: TRBV5-1; j_call: TRBJ2-1; d_call: TRBD1; clone_size: once; cdr3_aa: CASSDRTGVYNEQFF; cdr3_nt: TGCGCCAGCAGCGACAGGACAGGAGTTTACAATGAGCAGTTCTTC
v_call: TRBV15; j_call: TRBJ1-1; d_call: .; clone_size: .; cdr3_aa: CATSRDRRVEAFF; cdr3_nt: TGTGCCACCAGCAGAGATAGGCGGGTTGAAGCTTTCTTT
v_call: TRBV6-5; j_call: TRBJ1-1; d_call: .; clone_size: .; cdr3_aa: CASSSAGLNTEAFF; cdr3_nt: TGTGCCAGCAGCTCGGCAGGGCTGAACACTGAAGCTTTCTTT
v_call: TRBV11-2; j_call: TRBJ1-1; d_call: TRBD1; clone_size: .; cdr3_aa: CASSLRQGLPEAFF; cdr3_nt: TGTGCCAGCAGCCTACGACAGGGATTGCCTGAAGCTTTCTTT
v_call: TRBV11-2; j_call: TRBJ2-5; d_call: TRBD2; clone_size: .; cdr3_aa: CASSLRLAGVPSQETQYF; cdr3_nt: TGTGCCAGCAGCTTACGACTAGCGGGGGTCCCCTCACAAGAGACCCAGTACTTC
v_call: TRBV19; j_call: TRBJ1-3; d_call: .; clone_size: .; cdr3_aa: CASSIGGLGNTIYF; cdr3_nt: TGTGCCAGTAGTATAGGAGGTTTGGGAAACACCATATATTTT
v_call: TRBV6-5; j_call: TRBJ1-3; d_call: .; clone_size: .; cdr3_aa: CASSLTVNSGNTIYF; cdr3_nt: TGTGCCAGCAGTTTGACAGTGAACTCTGGAAACACCATATATTTT
v_call: TRBV6-4; j_call: TRBJ2-7; d_call: .; clone_size: .; cdr3_aa: CASRETRGRRDEQYF; cdr3_nt: TGTGCCAGCAGAGAAACTAGGGGGCGGAGGGACGAGCAGTACTTC
v_call: TRBV2; j_call: TRBJ2-5; d_call: .; clone_size: .; cdr3_aa: CASTQTETEYQETQYF; cdr3_nt: TGTGCCAGCACCCAGACAGAGACTGAGTACCAAGAGACCCAGTACTTC
v_call: TRBV12-5; j_call: TRBJ2-1; d_call: TRBD2; clone_size: .; cdr3_aa: CASGLARTGTSGSNEQFF; cdr3_nt: TGTGCTAGTGGTTTGGCCCGAACCGGGACTAGCGGGAGCAATGAGCAGTTCTTC
v_call: TRBV2; j_call: TRBJ1-2; d_call: TRBD1; clone_size: .; cdr3_aa: CASSSGTGFPGGYGYTF; cdr3_nt: TGTGCCAGCAGCTCCGGGACAGGGTTCCCTGGCGGCTATGGCTACACCTTC
v_call: TRBV27; j_call: TRBJ2-1; d_call: TRBD2; clone_size: .; cdr3_aa: CASSSPLAGYNEQFF; cdr3_nt: TGTGCCAGCAGTTCCCCACTAGCGGGTTACAATGAGCAGTTCTTC
v_call: TRBV6-5; j_call: TRBJ2-2; d_call: TRBD1; clone_size: .; cdr3_aa: CASSLKGAPNTGELFF; cdr3_nt: TGTGCCAGCAGTTTAAAGGGGGCCCCGAACACCGGGGAGCTGTTTTTT
v_call: TRBV6-1; j_call: TRBJ2-2; d_call: .; clone_size: .; cdr3_aa: CASRGGNTGELFF; cdr3_nt: TGTGCCAGCAGAGGGGGGAACACCGGGGAGCTGTTTTTT
v_call: TRBV30; j_call: TRBJ1-3; d_call: .; clone_size: once; cdr3_aa: CAWTSLSGNTIYF; cdr3_nt: TGTGCCTGGACGAGCCTCTCTGGAAACACCATATATTTT
v_call: TRBV12-5; j_call: TRBJ2-5; d_call: .; clone_size: .; cdr3_aa: CASGLVSGGETQYF; cdr3_nt: TGTGCTAGTGGTTTGGTATCAGGAGGAGAGACCCAGTACTTC
v_call: TRBV18; j_call: TRBJ1-1; d_call: .; clone_size: .; cdr3_aa: CASSRVRGNTEAFF; cdr3_nt: TGTGCCAGCTCAAGGGTTCGGGGTAACACTGAAGCTTTCTTT
v_call: TRBV7-8; j_call: TRBJ2-6; d_call: TRBD1; clone_size: .; cdr3_aa: CASSKGTGGQSGANVLTF; cdr3_nt: TGTGCCAGCAGCAAAGGGACAGGAGGACAATCTGGGGCCAACGTCCTGACTTTC
v_call: TRBV2; j_call: TRBJ2-1; d_call: TRBD2; clone_size: .; cdr3_aa: CASSGLAGAGEQFF; cdr3_nt: TGTGCCAGCAGTGGCCTAGCGGGAGCAGGTGAGCAGTTCTTC
v_call: TRBV29-1; j_call: TRBJ2-7; d_call: TRBD2; clone_size: once; cdr3_aa: CSVVGGGGDEQYF; cdr3_nt: TGCAGCGTTGTTGGGGGCGGGGGGGACGAGCAGTACTTC
v_call: TRBV6-1; j_call: TRBJ1-5; d_call: .; clone_size: .; cdr3_aa: CASSEFRSGLWGQPQHF; cdr3_nt: TGTGCCAGCAGTGAATTTCGGTCAGGGCTCTGGGGTCAGCCCCAGCATTTT
v_call: TRBV5-1; j_call: TRBJ2-3; d_call: .; clone_size: .; cdr3_aa: CASSFQRLFTDTQYF; cdr3_nt: TGCGCCAGCAGCTTTCAGCGACTCTTCACAGATACGCAGTATTTT
v_call: TRBV7-9; j_call: TRBJ1-5; d_call: .; clone_size: once; cdr3_aa: CASSLSGGNQPQHF; cdr3_nt: TGTGCCAGCAGCTTATCAGGGGGCAATCAGCCCCAGCATTTT
v_call: TRBV27; j_call: TRBJ1-4; d_call: TRBD1; clone_size: .; cdr3_aa: CASRRDRGEANEKLFF; cdr3_nt: TGTGCCAGCAGGCGGGACAGGGGGGAAGCTAATGAAAAACTGTTTTTT
v_call: TRBV2; j_call: TRBJ2-7; d_call: .; clone_size: once; cdr3_aa: CASREGREQYF; cdr3_nt: TGTGCCAGCCGCGAGGGGAGGGAGCAGTACTTC
v_call: TRBV18; j_call: TRBJ2-7; d_call: .; clone_size: .; cdr3_aa: CASSPQGWDYEQYF; cdr3_nt: TGTGCCAGCTCACCCCAGGGATGGGACTACGAGCAGTACTTC
v_call: TRBV4-1; j_call: TRBJ2-1; d_call: TRBD2; clone_size: .; cdr3_aa: CASSSRGSGGNNEQFF; cdr3_nt: TGCGCCAGCAGCTCCCGGGGTAGCGGGGGAAACAATGAGCAGTTCTTC
v_call: TRBV29-1; j_call: TRBJ1-2; d_call: .; clone_size: once; cdr3_aa: CSVDGRVPLGYTF; cdr3_nt: TGCAGCGTTGACGGCAGGGTCCCCTTAGGCTACACCTTC
v_call: TRBV6-5; j_call: TRBJ1-3; d_call: .; clone_size: .; cdr3_aa: CASSDSSRNTIYF; cdr3_nt: TGTGCCAGCAGCGACAGCAGTCGGAACACCATATATTTT